These T cell receptor beta chains were read from a single sample in a study of regulatory and conventional T cells in RAG deficiency. Profiled with immunoSEQ multiplex PCR; TCRdb holds only in-frame clones, not every one. The data contain 5,500 to 6,500 clones, around 92% of them singletons. Material for sequencing was CD8+ T cells sorted from blood. The receptors here all came from a human donor with RAG deficiency presenting as severe combined immunodeficiency. Each CDR3 is given with its conserved first and last residue.

cdr3_aa	v_call	j_call
CASSIDASGSTDTQYF	TRBV19	TRBJ2-3
CASSSGGQETQYF	TRBV7-3	TRBJ2-5
CASSGTNSYEQYF	TRBV9	TRBJ2-7
CASSLSMNTEAFF	TRBV27	TRBJ1-1
CASSVGLAGLQETQYF	TRBV9	TRBJ2-5
CAVGQGLWETQYF	TRBV25-1	TRBJ2-5
CASSLRHDEQFF	TRBV27	TRBJ2-1
CASSNIAGQGQETQYF	TRBV28	TRBJ2-5
CASSLRGPQETQYF	TRBV7-9	TRBJ2-5
CASSLEDGSSYNEQFF	TRBV28	TRBJ2-1
CASSQSQVRYSGANVLTF	TRBV4-3	TRBJ2-6